A selection of T cell receptor beta chains follows, all from one sample in a study of OX40 agonist ivuxolimab in advanced cancers. Profiling relied on immunoSEQ multiplex PCR, and the TCRdb table lists in-frame clones only, not all of them. The table has tens of thousands of clones, 85% to 90% seen once. Sequencing used CD4+ or CD8+ T cells sorted from blood, obtained in a trial of the OX40 agonist ivuxolimab. The receptor set was obtained from an adult with an advanced solid tumor such as melanoma, head and neck, liver or kidney cancer. Each CDR3 is given with its conserved first and last residue. The D gene is left open where the match is weak. Clone size, where shown, is once, few, many, or a class for clones that have expanded.

>TRBV5-1|TRBJ1-2|.|.
CASSLGTEGYGYTF
TGCGCCAGCAGCTTGGGGACAGAGGGCTATGGCTACACCTTC
>TRBV30|TRBJ2-5|.|.
CAWSRGNQETQYF
TGTGCCTGGAGTCGGGGTAATCAAGAGACCCAGTACTTC
>TRBV28|TRBJ1-3|.|.
CASIPPGPGHFSGNTIYF
TGTGCCAGCATCCCTCCCGGGCCAGGCCACTTCTCTGGAAACACCATATATTTT
>TRBV19|TRBJ1-1|.|.
CASSIALRTEAFF
TGTGCCAGTAGTATAGCCTTGCGGACTGAAGCTTTCTTT
>TRBV5-4|TRBJ1-1|.|.
CASSPRLQGEQAEAFF
TGTGCCAGCAGCCCCCGCCTGCAGGGAGAACAGGCTGAAGCTTTCTTT
>TRBV28|TRBJ2-7|TRBD2|.
CASSLTGGKAYEQYF
TGTGCCAGCAGTTTAACGGGGGGGAAGGCCTACGAGCAGTACTTC
>TRBV5-1|TRBJ2-7|TRBD1|.
CASSARTGNAYEQYF
TGCGCCAGCAGTGCAAGGACAGGGAACGCCTACGAGCAGTACTTC
>TRBV7-2|TRBJ2-2|TRBD2|.
CASSTRGAGGLSPGELFF
TGTGCCAGCAGCACCCGGGGAGCGGGGGGGCTTAGTCCCGGGGAGCTGTTTTTT
>TRBV6-1|TRBJ1-3|.|.
CASTTEAGNTIYF
TGTGCCAGCACAACAGAGGCTGGAAACACCATATATTTT
>TRBV18|TRBJ2-1|.|.
CASSPGRNSYNEQFF
TGTGCCAGCTCACCAGGGCGGAACTCCTACAATGAGCAGTTCTTC
>TRBV5-4|TRBJ1-5|.|.
CASSQGRYQPQHF
TGCGCCAGCAGCCAAGGACGGTATCAGCCCCAGCATTTT
>TRBV4-2|TRBJ2-1|.|.
CASSQEIRVDSYNEQFF
TGTGCCAGCAGCCAAGAAATCCGGGTAGACTCCTACAATGAGCAGTTCTTC
>TRBV7-2|TRBJ2-1|TRBD1|.
CASSPRDRSSYNEQFF
TGTGCCAGCAGCCCCCGGGACAGGAGCTCCTACAATGAGCAGTTCTTC
>TRBV19|TRBJ1-2|.|.
CASSSTGIIYGYTF
TGTGCCAGTAGTTCGACGGGAATTATCTATGGCTACACCTTC
>TRBV2|TRBJ2-3|.|.
CASSPGRRGDTQYF
TGTGCCAGCAGTCCCGGGCGTCGCGGAGATACGCAGTATTTT
>TRBV5-6|TRBJ2-3|.|once
CASSGGTIDTQYF
TGTGCCAGCAGCGGCGGGACCATAGATACGCAGTATTTT
>TRBV28|TRBJ2-5|.|.
CASSSGGETQYF
TGTGCCAGCAGTTCCGGAGGAGAGACCCAGTACTTC
>TRBV30|TRBJ2-1|.|.
CAWSAAFGSSYNEQFF
TGTGCCTGGAGTGCCGCTTTTGGGAGCTCCTACAATGAGCAGTTCTTC
>TRBV27|TRBJ2-7|.|.
CASSRTAYEQYF
TGTGCCAGTTCCCGGACAGCCTACGAGCAGTACTTC
>TRBV7-6|TRBJ2-7|TRBD1|.
CASSLASYGTGVGGYEQYF
TGTGCCAGCAGCTTAGCGAGTTACGGGACAGGGGTCGGAGGGTACGAGCAGTACTTC
>TRBV6-5|TRBJ1-1|.|.
CASRLTGNTEAFF
TGTGCCAGCAGACTAACCGGGAACACTGAAGCTTTCTTT
>TRBV27|TRBJ1-1|.|few
CASSLGHPNTEAFF
TGTGCCAGCAGTCTTGGACACCCGAACACTGAAGCTTTCTTT
>TRBV11-1|TRBJ1-2|.|.
CASRTNPGVGYGYTF
TGTGCCAGCAGGACAAATCCAGGGGTTGGCTATGGCTACACCTTC
>TRBV30|TRBJ1-2|TRBD1|.
CASFLYRGLDYGYTF
TGTGCCTCCTTCCTTTACAGGGGGCTGGACTATGGCTACACCTTC
>TRBV7-9|TRBJ2-7|TRBD2|few
CASRTGTSGRNEQYF
TGTGCCAGCAGGACCGGGACTAGCGGGAGGAACGAGCAGTACTTC
>TRBV19|TRBJ1-5|.|.
CASREGRGNQPQHF
TGTGCCAGTAGGGAGGGGAGGGGCAATCAGCCCCAGCATTTT
>TRBV28|TRBJ2-5|TRBD2|.
CASSPSSGGVQETQYF
TGTGCCAGCAGTCCATCTAGCGGGGGGGTTCAAGAGACCCAGTACTTC
>TRBV4-1|TRBJ1-6|TRBD1|.
CASSQVTGAYNSPLHF
TGCGCCAGCAGCCAAGTGACAGGGGCGTATAATTCACCCCTCCACTTT
>TRBV27|TRBJ2-7|.|.
CASSLSPSGLSSYEQYF
TGTGCCAGCAGTTTAAGCCCATCGGGACTGTCCTCCTACGAGCAGTACTTC
>TRBV27|TRBJ1-4|TRBD1|.
CASKQGVGEKLFF
TGTGCCAGCAAACAGGGGGTGGGTGAAAAACTGTTTTTT
>TRBV28|TRBJ2-5|TRBD1|.
CASSFYRGQETQYF
TGTGCCAGCAGTTTCTACAGGGGCCAAGAGACCCAGTACTTC
>TRBV5-6|TRBJ2-1|TRBD2|.
CASSRTLAGGYNEQFF
TGTGCCAGCAGCCGGACCCTAGCGGGAGGCTACAATGAGCAGTTCTTC
>TRBV7-8|TRBJ2-7|.|.
CASSLVGGTVAEQYF
TGTGCCAGCAGCTTAGTAGGGGGGACAGTGGCCGAGCAGTACTTC
>TRBV6-5|TRBJ1-1|.|.
CASRYTEAFF
TGTGCCAGCAGATATACTGAAGCTTTCTTT
>TRBV4-3|TRBJ1-2|.|.
CASSQGKQNFYGYTF
TGCGCCAGCAGCCAAGGGAAACAGAATTTCTATGGCTACACCTTC
>TRBV19|TRBJ1-5|.|.
CASSIVGYYSNQPQHF
TGTGCCAGTAGTATAGTGGGCTACTATAGCAATCAGCCCCAGCATTTT
>TRBV9|TRBJ2-2|TRBD2|.
CASSVDGLANTGELFF
TGTGCCAGCAGCGTAGACGGACTAGCGAACACCGGGGAGCTGTTTTTT
>TRBV28|TRBJ1-5|TRBD1|.
CASSFSGGDRGYNQPQHF
TGTGCCAGCAGTTTTAGCGGCGGGGACAGGGGTTACAATCAGCCCCAGCATTTT
>TRBV4-3|TRBJ1-2|.|.
CASSQIETAPYGYTF
TGCGCCAGCAGCCAAATAGAGACAGCGCCGTATGGCTACACCTTC
>TRBV7-2|TRBJ1-1|.|few
CASSLAGTEAFF
TGTGCCAGCAGCTTAGCCGGGACAGAAGCTTTCTTT
>TRBV6-4|TRBJ1-2|.|.
CASNPDARNYGYTF
TGTGCCAGCAACCCAGATGCCAGGAACTATGGCTACACCTTC
>TRBV19|TRBJ2-2|.|.
CASSIDEGTGELFF
TGTGCCAGTAGTATAGATGAAGGCACCGGGGAGCTGTTTTTT